This entry lists 8 T cell receptor beta chains sequenced from one sample in a study of T-cell reconstitution after alpha-beta-depleted transplantation in children (dated by TCRdb to the mid-2010s). Sample treatment or condition, as interpreted from the label and publication: allogeneic hematopoietic cell transplantation with graft depleted of TCRalphabeta T cells and CD19 B cells. Library construction relied on PCR. Sequencing used an Illumina HiSeq 2500. To normalize quantification of the TCRbeta repertoire, the TCR libraries were built with molecular barcoding that relied on unique molecular identifiers. TCRdb passed the public sequencing reads through fastp at Q25 and MiXCR, retaining productive beta sequences. Identical CDR3 protein sequences are pooled into one entry, listed with their most common genes and DNA. A total of about 980,000 distinct CDR3 sequences appear in this sample, about 29% of them only once. The ten biggest clones cover about 28% of the sample.

Sequenced material: PBMCs, mostly from graft donor cells, taken 360 days after TCRalphabeta/CD19-depleted stem cell transplant. These receptors were obtained from a boy younger than two who had a stem cell transplant for SCID, so the T cells may come from the graft donor.

The rearrangement joins TRBV2 to TRBJ2-1; D not certain. Looked up from germline, CDR1 is SNHLY and CDR2 is FYNNEI. The V end lost 3 bases, the J end lost 8 bases, and 11 bases lay between the germline ends. CDR3 length: 13 residues. The CDR3 loop reads CASSETWGDEQFF. In nucleotides, the CDR3 is TGTGCCAGCAGTGAGACTTGGGGTGATGAGCAGTTCTTC.

The rearrangement links TRBV11-2 to TRBJ2-3; perhaps TRBD2 as D (7 bases). V lost 8 bases, J lost 0 bases, and 21 bases lay in between. The CDR3 spans 17 residues. Germline CDR1 and CDR2: SGHAT and FQNNGV. For the CDR3, the DNA is TGTGCCAGCCAACAAGGGGGGGGGCTCTCTAGCACAGATACGCAGTATTTT. Translating gives CASQQGGGLSSTDTQYF. The variable domain in full, with the rest retrieved from reference TRBV11-2 and TRBJ2-3, is EAGVAQSPRYKIIEKRQSVAFWCNPISGHATLYWYQQILGQGPKLLIQFQNNGVVDDSQLPKDRFSAERLKGVDSTLKIQPAKLEDSAVYLCASQQGGGLSSTDTQYFGPGTRLTVL.

This chain links TRBV18 with TRBJ2-5; D is ambiguous. Germline lookup yields CDR1 KGHSH and CDR2 LQKENI. The CDR3 has 13 amino acids. Trimming stripped 4 bases from V and 4 bases from J, with 10 bases between. CDR3 region: CASSLHPGETQYF. The CDR3 DNA is TGTGCCAGCTCACTCCACCCAGGAGAGACCCAGTACTTC.

The rearrangement joins TRBV18 to TRBJ2-7; 13 nucleotides align to TRBD2. CDR1 KGHSH and CDR2 LQKENI come from the germline V gene. V gave up 4 bases and J gave up 0 bases; unmatched junction bases: 9. The CDR3 contains 18 residues. The CDR3 sequence: CASSLLTSGGNPSYEQYF. The CDR3 bases are TGTGCCAGCTCACTACTGACTAGCGGGGGGAATCCCTCCTACGAGCAGTACTTC.

The chain couples TRBV20-1 to TRBJ1-1; tentatively, D is TRBD1 (5 bases). The CDR3 covers 15 residues. V was shortened by 4 bases and J by 0 bases, with 15 bases between the two germline ends. Germline V gives CDR1 DFQATT, CDR2 SNEGSKA (reference sequence). The CDR3 region is CSANLLRGMNTEAFF. In nucleotides, the CDR3 is TGCAGTGCTAACCTTTTGCGGGGGATGAACACTGAAGCTTTCTTT.

The chain joins TRBV20-1 to TRBJ2-1; 7 bases are a match to TRBD2. The germline V gene encodes CDR1 DFQATT and CDR2 SNEGSKA (reference sequence). The CDR3 runs to 15 residues. Germline trimming cut 1 base from V and 0 bases from J; bases unmatched to any gene: 3. CDR3 sequence reads: CSARVGGSSYNEQFF. The CDR3 bases are TGCAGTGCTAGAGTCGGGGGGAGCTCCTACAATGAGCAGTTCTTC.

V is TRBV27 and J is TRBJ2-7; 10 bases map to TRBD2. V lost 4 bases, J lost 5 bases, and 11 bases stayed unmatched. Germline values: CDR1 MNHEY, CDR2 SMNVEV (reference sequence). This CDR3 comprises 16 residues. CDR3: CASSSYPAGGPDEQYF. CDR3 coding DNA: TGTGCCAGCAGTTCGTACCCAGCGGGGGGGCCGGACGAGCAGTACTTC.

J is TRBJ2-3 and V is TRBV5-1; D perhaps matches TRBD1 (6 bases). The CDR3 consists of 13 residues. Trimming left V 2 bases short and J 9 bases short, with 13 bases between. Germline CDR1 and CDR2: SGHRS and YFSETQ. CDR3 nucleotides: TGCGCCAGCAGCTTCGCCCAGGGGCAGACGCAGTATTTT. This sequence encodes CASSFAQGQTQYF.